This T cell receptor (beta chain) was retrieved from a study of monozygotic twins with inflammatory bowel disease. For each CDR3 protein, TCRdb gives one entry from its re-call of the 5' RACE reads, without DNA. Its table records some 210,000 distinct CDR3 sequences. The material sequenced was blood. The clonotype comes from a human donor with ulcerative colitis or Crohn's disease, or a healthy co-twin of an affected twin (not recorded which).

CDR3 loop: CASSFGRGGLSYEQYF. The V call is TRBV5-4, the J call TRBJ2-7; no DNA is available, so the TRBD1 call from TCRdb remains unchecked. The CDR3 runs to 16 residues. Germline loops: CDR1 SGHNT, CDR2 YYREEE (reference sequence).